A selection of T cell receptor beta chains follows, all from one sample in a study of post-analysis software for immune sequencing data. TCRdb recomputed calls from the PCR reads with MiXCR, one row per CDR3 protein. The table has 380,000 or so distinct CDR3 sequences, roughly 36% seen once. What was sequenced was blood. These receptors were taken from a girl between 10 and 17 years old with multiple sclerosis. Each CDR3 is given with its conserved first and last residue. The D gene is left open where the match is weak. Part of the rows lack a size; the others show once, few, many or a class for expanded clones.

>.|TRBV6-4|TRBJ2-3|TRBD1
CASSEGGARTDTQYF
TGTGCCAGCAGTGAAGGGGGCGCGCGTACAGATACGCAGTATTTT
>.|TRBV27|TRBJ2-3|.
CASSLASPARGDTQYF
TGTGCCAGCAGTTTAGCAAGCCCCGCACGCGGAGATACGCAGTATTTT
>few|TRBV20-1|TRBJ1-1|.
CSARQNAPGQIPVDTEAFF
TGCAGTGCTAGACAGAACGCGCCGGGACAAATCCCGGTGGACACTGAAGCTTTCTTT
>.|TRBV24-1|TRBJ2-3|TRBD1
CATSDRTGDGTDTQYF
TGTGCCACCAGTGACCGGACAGGGGATGGCACAGATACGCAGTATTTT
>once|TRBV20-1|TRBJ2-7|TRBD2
CSARVGTSGAYEQYF
TGCAGTGCTAGAGTTGGTACTAGCGGGGCCTACGAGCAGTACTTC
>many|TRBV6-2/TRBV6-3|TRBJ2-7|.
CASSFGLSEQYF
TGTGCCAGCAGTTTCGGCCTCAGCGAGCAGTACTTC
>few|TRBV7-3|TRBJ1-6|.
CASSLGGSSNSPLHF
TGTGCCAGCAGCTTAGGAGGGTCTAGTAATTCACCCCTCCACTTT
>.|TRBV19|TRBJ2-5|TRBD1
CASSAGTGGTETQYF
TGTGCCAGTAGCGCCGGGACAGGGGGGACAGAGACCCAGTACTTC
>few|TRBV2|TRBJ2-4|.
CASSEWPFRPNYIQYF
TGTGCCAGCAGTGAATGGCCCTTTCGACCAAATTACATTCAGTACTTC
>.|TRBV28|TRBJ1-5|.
CASSPTTPYSNQPQHF
TGTGCCAGCAGTCCCACGACACCGTATAGCAATCAGCCCCAGCATTTT
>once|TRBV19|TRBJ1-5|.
CASSIMKVGNQPQHF
TGTGCCAGTAGTATAATGAAGGTCGGGAATCAGCCCCAGCATTTT
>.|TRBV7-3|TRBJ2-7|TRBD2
CASSLTGTSGGIYEQYF
TGTGCCAGCAGCTTAACCGGGACTAGCGGGGGAATCTACGAGCAGTACTTC
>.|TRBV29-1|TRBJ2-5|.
CSVEGTEGETQYF
TGCAGCGTTGAAGGGACAGAGGGAGAGACCCAGTACTTC
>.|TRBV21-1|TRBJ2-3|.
CASSADRQGTTDTQYF
TGTGCCAGCAGCGCTGACAGGCAGGGTACGACAGATACGCAGTATTTT
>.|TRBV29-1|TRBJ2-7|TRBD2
CSVGGRRSEQYF
TGCAGCGTGGGGGGGAGGAGAAGCGAGCAGTACTTC
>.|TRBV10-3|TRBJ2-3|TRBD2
CAIRPWTSGGASDTQYF
TGTGCCATCAGGCCTTGGACTAGCGGGGGGGCCTCAGATACGCAGTATTTT